Included here is one TCR beta chain sequence, with context. Antigen specificity is unknown. The data were obtained in a study of cytomegalovirus exposure and HLA in healthy donors. Study results and limitations: Sequencing likely produced, as an artifact, a cluster of highly shared sequence variants. Listed as cytomegalovirus-associated were about 160 TCR beta chains.

The CDR3 sequence is 16 residues long. The germline CDR1 and CDR2 sequences are MGHRA and YSYEKL. The junction had 5 bases not matched to a gene; V was cut back by 1 base and J by 3 bases. The PCR employed 60 Vbeta primers together with 13 Jbeta primers. Assay used: immunoSEQ multiplex PCR; TCRdb lists only in-frame clones, some missing. This sample yields approximately 130,000 clones, of which about 86% are seen a single time; roughly 5.2% belongs to the top ten. There were likely unrecorded immune exposures, though donors were nominally healthy when sampled. The source material was PBMCs. The clonotype was recovered from a woman aged 25 to 45 in good health and CMV-seronegative. The rearrangement uses TRBV4-1 and TRBJ2-1; 8 positions agree with TRBD2. The CDR3, as DNA: TGCGCCAGCAGCCAAGTGGGCGGGGGGCACTACAATGAGCAGTTCTTC. Encoded protein: CASSQVGGGHYNEQFF.